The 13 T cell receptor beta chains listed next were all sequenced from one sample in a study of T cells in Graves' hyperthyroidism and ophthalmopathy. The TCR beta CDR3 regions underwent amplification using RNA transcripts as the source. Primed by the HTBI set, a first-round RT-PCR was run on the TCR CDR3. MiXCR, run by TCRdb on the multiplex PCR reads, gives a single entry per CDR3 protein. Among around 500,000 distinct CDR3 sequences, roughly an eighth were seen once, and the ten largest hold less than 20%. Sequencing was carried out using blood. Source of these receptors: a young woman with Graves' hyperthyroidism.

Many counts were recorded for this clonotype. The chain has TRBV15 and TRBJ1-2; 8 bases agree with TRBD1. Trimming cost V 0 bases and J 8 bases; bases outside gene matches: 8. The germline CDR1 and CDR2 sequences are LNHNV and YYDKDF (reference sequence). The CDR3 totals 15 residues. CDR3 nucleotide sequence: TGTGCCACCAGCAGAGATCGCGAGACAGGGGTAGGCTACACCTTC. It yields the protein CATSRDRETGVGYTF. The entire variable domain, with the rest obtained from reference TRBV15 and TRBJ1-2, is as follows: DAMVIQNPRYQVTQFGKPVTLSCSQTLNHNVMYWYQQKSSQAPKLLFHYYDKDFNNEADTPDNFQSRRPNTSFCFLDIRSPGLGDTAMYLCATSRDRETGVGYTFGSGTRLTVV.

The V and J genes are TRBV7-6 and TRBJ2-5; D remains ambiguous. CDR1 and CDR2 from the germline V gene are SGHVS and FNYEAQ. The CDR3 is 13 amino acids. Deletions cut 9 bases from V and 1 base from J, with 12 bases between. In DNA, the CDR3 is TGTGCCAGTTCAACAGAGACCCAAGAGACCCAGTACTTC. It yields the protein CASSTETQETQYF.

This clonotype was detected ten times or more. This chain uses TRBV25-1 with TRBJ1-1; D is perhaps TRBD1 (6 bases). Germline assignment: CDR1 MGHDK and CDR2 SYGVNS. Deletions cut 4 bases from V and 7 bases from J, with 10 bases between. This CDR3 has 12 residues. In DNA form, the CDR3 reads TGTGCCAGCAGTGTGGACAGCCTTGAAGCTTTCTTT. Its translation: CASSVDSLEAFF.

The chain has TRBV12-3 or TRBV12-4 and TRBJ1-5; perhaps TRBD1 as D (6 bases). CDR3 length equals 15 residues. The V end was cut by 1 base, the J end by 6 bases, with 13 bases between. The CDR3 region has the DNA TGTGCCAGCAGTTTAGGGGGGCAGGCGGGTCAGCCCCAGCATTTT. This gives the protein CASSLGGQAGQPQHF.

CDR3 protein: CASSRNMNTEAFF. The DNA of the CDR3 is TGTGCCAGCAGTCGCAACATGAACACTGAAGCTTTCTTT. The rearrangement links TRBV6-1 to TRBJ1-1; no reliable D call. The CDR3 loop spans 13 amino acids. Trimming removed 5 bases at V and 0 bases at J, with 7 bases between. Germline CDR1 and CDR2: MNHNS and SASEGT.

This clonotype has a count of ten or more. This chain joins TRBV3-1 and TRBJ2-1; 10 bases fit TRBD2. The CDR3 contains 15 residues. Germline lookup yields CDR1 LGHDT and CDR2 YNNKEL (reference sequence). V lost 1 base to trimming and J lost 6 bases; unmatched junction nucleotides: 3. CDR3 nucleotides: TGTGCCAGCAGCCAAGGGCCTAGCGGGAGCAATGAGCAGTTCTTC. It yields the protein CASSQGPSGSNEQFF.

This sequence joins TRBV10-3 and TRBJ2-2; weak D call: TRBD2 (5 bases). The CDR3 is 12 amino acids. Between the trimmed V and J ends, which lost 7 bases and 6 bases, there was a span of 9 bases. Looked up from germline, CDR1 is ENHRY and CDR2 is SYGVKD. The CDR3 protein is CAIKTSAGELFF. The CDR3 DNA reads TGTGCCATCAAAACTAGTGCCGGGGAGCTGTTTTTT.

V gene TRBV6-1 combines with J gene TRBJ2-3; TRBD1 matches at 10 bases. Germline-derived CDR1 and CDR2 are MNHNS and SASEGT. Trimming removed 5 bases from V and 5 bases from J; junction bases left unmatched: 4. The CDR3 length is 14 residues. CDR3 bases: TGTGCCAGCAGTTTGGACAGGGGGGGAGATACGCAGTATTTT. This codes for CASSLDRGGDTQYF.

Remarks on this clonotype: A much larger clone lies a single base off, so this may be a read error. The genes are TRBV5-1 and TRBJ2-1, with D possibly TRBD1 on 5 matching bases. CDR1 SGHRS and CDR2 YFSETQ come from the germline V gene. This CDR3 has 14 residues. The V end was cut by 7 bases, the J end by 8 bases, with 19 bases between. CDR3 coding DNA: TGCGCCAGCCAAATCGGTGGTAGGGGCGATGAGCAGTTCTTC. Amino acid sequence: CASQIGGRGDEQFF.

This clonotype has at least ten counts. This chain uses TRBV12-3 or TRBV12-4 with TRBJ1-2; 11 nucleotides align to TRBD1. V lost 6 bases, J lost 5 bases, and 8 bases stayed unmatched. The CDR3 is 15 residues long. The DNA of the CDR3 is TGTGCCAGCAGCCGCGGGGACAGGGGGTTTTATGGCTACACCTTC. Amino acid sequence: CASSRGDRGFYGYTF.

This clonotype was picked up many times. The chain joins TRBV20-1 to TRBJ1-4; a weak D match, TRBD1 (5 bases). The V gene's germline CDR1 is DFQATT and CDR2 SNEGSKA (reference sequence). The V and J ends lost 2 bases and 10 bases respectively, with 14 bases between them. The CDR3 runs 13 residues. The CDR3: CSARRTDGGKLFF. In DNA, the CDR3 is TGCAGTGCTAGAAGGACGGACGGGGGAAAACTGTTTTTT.

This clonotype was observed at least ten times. The CDR3 DNA reads as TGTGCCAGTAGTATCACGGCGGTCCAAGAGACCCAGTACTTC. Encoded protein: CASSITAVQETQYF. This chain connects TRBV19 to TRBJ2-5; D uncertain. Trimming stripped 3 bases from V and 1 base from J, with 9 bases between. Germline V CDR1 and CDR2: LNHDA, SQIVND (reference sequence). There are 14 residues in the CDR3.

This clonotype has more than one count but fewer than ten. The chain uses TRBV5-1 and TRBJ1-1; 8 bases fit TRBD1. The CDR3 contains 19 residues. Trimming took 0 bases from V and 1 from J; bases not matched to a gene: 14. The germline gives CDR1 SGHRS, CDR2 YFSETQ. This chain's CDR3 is CASSLEGQGAVRRNTEAFF. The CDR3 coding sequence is TGCGCCAGCAGCTTGGAGGGGCAGGGGGCTGTGAGACGGAACACTGAAGCTTTCTTT.